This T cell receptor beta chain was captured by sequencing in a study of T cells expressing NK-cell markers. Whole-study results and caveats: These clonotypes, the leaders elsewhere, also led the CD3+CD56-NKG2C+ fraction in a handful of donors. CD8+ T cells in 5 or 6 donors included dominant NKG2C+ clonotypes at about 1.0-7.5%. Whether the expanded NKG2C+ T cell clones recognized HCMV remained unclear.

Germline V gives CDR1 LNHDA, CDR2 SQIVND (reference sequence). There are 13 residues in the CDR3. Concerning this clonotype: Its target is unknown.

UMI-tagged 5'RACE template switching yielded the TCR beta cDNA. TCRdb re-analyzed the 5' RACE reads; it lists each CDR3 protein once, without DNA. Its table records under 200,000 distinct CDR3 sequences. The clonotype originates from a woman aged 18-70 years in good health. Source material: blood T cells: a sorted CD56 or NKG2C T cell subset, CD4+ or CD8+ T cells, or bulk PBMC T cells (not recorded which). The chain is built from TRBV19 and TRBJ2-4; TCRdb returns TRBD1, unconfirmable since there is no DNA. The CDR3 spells CASSIGRGNIQYF.